Included here is one TCR beta chain sequence, with context. Data came from immunoSEQ multiplex PCR; TCRdb stores just in-frame clones and leaves some out. Of about 100,000 clones in the sample, 94% were seen once. Trimming took off 0 bases at V and 4 bases at J, with 9 bases between the two ends. CDR3 length: 14 residues. Germline V lookup: CDR1 MNHEY, CDR2 SVGAGI. This sample is part of a study of T cell changes during pregnancy in multiple sclerosis. Sequencing was performed on peripheral blood, taken before pregnancy. This rearrangement joins TRBV6-5 to TRBJ1-1; D perhaps matches TRBD1 (5 bases). This receptor was identified in a female donor with multiple sclerosis, enrolled in a pregnancy study. The CDR3 nucleotides read TGTGCCAGCAGTTACTCGGGGCCGCTCACTGAAGCTTTCTTT. Translation: CASSYSGPLTEAFF.